This TCR beta chain was identified during a study of shared clonotypes between healthy human individuals. This clone occurred a few times. TCRdb's table, derived via immunoSEQ multiplex PCR, lists solely in-frame clones and lacks some. The data show around 700,000 clones, 92% seen once. As defined, naive CD8 cells were CD45RO-negative and positively selected for CCR7, with terminally differentiated effector memory CD45RA+ cells excluded. CDR3 size: 15 residues. V was trimmed by 4 bases and J by 2 bases, leaving 15 bases between them. Germline V gene data show CDR1 as MNHEY and CDR2 as SMNVEV (reference sequence).

The V and J genes are TRBV27 and TRBJ2-7; perhaps D is TRBD1 or TRBD2 (5 bases each). The sequencing sample was made of naive CD8+ T cells sorted from blood. The receptor's source is a young man in good health. The CDR3 reads CASSYAGTDTYEQYF. The CDR3 nucleotides are TGTGCCAGCAGTTATGCCGGGACCGATACCTACGAGCAGTACTTC.